Listed below are T cell receptor beta chains from one sample, sequenced in a study of blood T cell repertoires in COVID-19. Data came from immunoSEQ multiplex PCR; TCRdb stores just in-frame clones and leaves some out. The profile shows roughly 55,000 clones, around 87% of them singletons. Sequenced sample: peripheral blood. The receptors derive from a man over 45 with active COVID-19. Both conserved end residues are part of each CDR3. The order of the fields is V gene, D gene, clone size, J gene, CDR3 protein, CDR3 DNA. D genes are given only for firm matches. Clone size is stated in some rows and not others, as once, few, many or a class when expanded.

>TRBV7-2|TRBD1|-|TRBJ1-2
CASSKGAGGEYYGYTF
TGTGCCAGCAGCAAAGGGGCAGGGGGTGAATACTATGGCTACACCTTC
>TRBV5-4|-|-|TRBJ1-1
CASSRTGEEAFF
TGTGCCAGCAGCCGGACGGGGGAAGAAGCTTTCTTT
>TRBV7-8|-|-|TRBJ1-2
CASSLAWEGGYTF
TGTGCCAGCAGCTTAGCCTGGGAGGGTGGCTACACCTTC
>TRBV4-3|-|-|TRBJ2-1
CASSQDPRWDTHNEQFF
TGCGCCAGCAGCCAAGATCCTAGGTGGGACACCCACAATGAGCAGTTCTTC
>TRBV15|-|-|TRBJ2-7
CATSSGGFYEQYF
TGTGCCACCAGCAGCGGCGGTTTCTACGAGCAGTACTTC
>TRBV4-2|-|-|TRBJ2-7
CASSQEPASSEQYF
TGTGCCAGCAGCCAAGAACCGGCTAGCTCCGAGCAGTACTTC
>TRBV5-1|TRBD1|-|TRBJ1-5
CASSRTGGHQPQHF
TGCGCCAGCAGCCGTACAGGGGGACATCAGCCCCAGCATTTT
>TRBV5-8|-|-|TRBJ2-5
CASRAGYDLETQYF
TGTGCCAGCAGGGCGGGGTACGATTTAGAGACCCAGTACTTC
>TRBV27|TRBD2|-|TRBJ2-3
CASSLFSAGGGHTDTQYF
TGTGCCAGCAGTTTATTTTCAGCGGGGGGGGGCCACACAGATACGCAGTATTTT
>TRBV2|-|-|TRBJ1-4
CASSENTGSMTTNEKLFF
TGCGCCAGCAGTGAAAATACAGGGTCGATGACGACTAATGAAAAACTGTTTTTT
>TRBV19|-|medium-sized|TRBJ2-7
CASSPYAGYEQYF
TGTGCCAGTAGTCCCTACGCGGGGTACGAGCAGTACTTC
>TRBV11-2|-|-|TRBJ1-2
CASSFSGGDYGYTF
TGTGCCAGCAGCTTTTCGGGGGGAGACTATGGCTACACCTTC
>TRBV5-1|-|-|TRBJ2-2
CASSLSGLNTGELFF
TGCGCCAGCAGCTTATCGGGGTTGAACACCGGGGAGCTGTTTTTT
>TRBV10-3|-|-|TRBJ2-1
CAISSRDNEQFF
TGTGCCATCAGTTCCCGGGACAATGAGCAGTTCTTC
>TRBV5-8|-|-|TRBJ1-4
CASSLGRDLTEKLFF
TGTGCCAGCAGCTTGGGCAGGGACTTAACTGAAAAACTGTTTTTT
>TRBV11-2|-|few|TRBJ2-1
CASSPRMGAMFGSYNEQFF
TGTGCCAGCAGCCCCCGGATGGGGGCGATGTTTGGGTCCTACAATGAGCAGTTCTTC
>TRBV5-8|-|-|TRBJ1-4
CASTFFDGEKLFF
TGTGCCAGCACCTTTTTTGACGGGGAAAAACTGTTTTTT
>TRBV12-3/TRBV12-4|-|-|TRBJ1-5
CASSLPGQPQHF
TGTGCCAGCAGTCTCCCGGGGCAGCCCCAGCATTTT
>TRBV2|TRBD1|-|TRBJ1-4
CASRPGQGYEKLFF
TGTGCCAGCAGGCCGGGACAGGGGTATGAAAAACTGTTTTTT
>TRBV5-6|TRBD2|once|TRBJ2-1
CASSLVLSGRASYNEQFF
TGTGCCAGCAGCTTGGTTCTTAGCGGGAGGGCCTCCTACAATGAGCAGTTCTTC
>TRBV29-1|-|-|TRBJ2-2
CSVVSSPGELFF
TGCAGCGTTGTATCCAGTCCCGGGGAGCTGTTTTTT
>TRBV7-2|TRBD1|-|TRBJ1-5
CASSPRQGAGQPQHF
TGTGCCAGCAGCCCGAGACAGGGGGCGGGTCAGCCCCAGCATTTT
>TRBV7-6|-|-|TRBJ2-3
CASSRLGELGTDTQYF
TGTGCCAGCAGCCGTCTCGGGGAGTTGGGCACAGATACGCAGTATTTT
>TRBV7-9|-|-|TRBJ1-2
CASSLGQSYGYTF
TGTGCCAGCAGCTTGGGGCAGAGCTATGGCTACACCTTC
>TRBV9|TRBD2|-|TRBJ2-5
CASSTGLAEETQYF
TGTGCCAGCAGCACCGGACTAGCGGAAGAGACCCAGTACTTC
>TRBV4-2|TRBD1|-|TRBJ2-2
CASSQAQGTWAGELFF
TGTGCCAGCAGCCAAGCACAGGGGACGTGGGCCGGGGAGCTGTTTTTT
>TRBV19|-|-|TRBJ2-3
CASSILQVGDTQYF
TGTGCCAGTAGTATATTGCAGGTTGGGGATACGCAGTATTTT
>TRBV27|-|-|TRBJ2-7
CASSFQQNYEQYF
TGTGCCAGCAGTTTCCAACAGAACTACGAGCAGTACTTC
>TRBV5-1|-|once|TRBJ2-5
CASSFGGLETQYF
TGCGCCAGCAGCTTTGGGGGCTTAGAGACCCAGTACTTC
>TRBV5-1|-|-|TRBJ1-3
CASSSRRGAFSGNTIYF
TGCGCCAGCAGCTCAAGGCGGGGGGCATTCTCTGGAAACACCATATATTTT
>TRBV19|-|-|TRBJ2-5
CASSILRGETQYF
TGTGCCAGTAGTATCCTTCGGGGAGAGACCCAGTACTTC
>TRBV3-1/TRBV3-2|TRBD1|-|TRBJ1-1
CASSQEWAGGETFF
TGTGCCAGCAGCCAGGAATGGGCAGGGGGCGAAACTTTCTTT
>TRBV10-3|-|-|TRBJ2-7
CASWGGPDHLYEQYF
TGTGCCTCCTGGGGGGGGCCTGACCACCTCTACGAGCAGTACTTC
>TRBV2|TRBD1|-|TRBJ1-2
CASRYSTGNGYTF
TGTGCCAGCAGATACTCGACAGGGAATGGCTACACCTTC
>TRBV2|-|once|TRBJ1-1
CASSETGGGEAFF
TGTGCCAGCAGTGAGACGGGGGGAGGGGAAGCTTTCTTT
>TRBV6-5|-|-|TRBJ2-1
CASSYSITQVDGEQFF
TGTGCCAGCAGTTACTCGATAACGCAGGTAGATGGTGAGCAGTTCTTC
>TRBV10-3|TRBD2|-|TRBJ2-5
CAISARLAEETQYF
TGTGCCATCAGTGCGAGGCTAGCGGAAGAGACCCAGTACTTC
>TRBV2|-|-|TRBJ1-2
CASTSGLSVYGYTF
TGTGCCAGCACTTCAGGCTTATCGGTCTATGGCTACACCTTC
>TRBV10-2|-|few|TRBJ1-1
CASSESGGAEAFF
TGCGCCAGCAGTGAGTCGGGGGGTGCTGAAGCTTTCTTT
>TRBV5-4|TRBD1|once|TRBJ1-6
CASSPGQGNSPLHF
TGTGCCAGCAGCCCCGGACAGGGTAATTCACCCCTCCACTTT
>TRBV20-1|-|-|TRBJ1-1
CRGANTEAFF
TGCCGGGGGGCTAACACTGAAGCTTTCTTT
>TRBV7-2|TRBD1|-|TRBJ2-7
CASSSQGAPRYEQYF
TGTGCCAGCAGCTCACAGGGGGCTCCAAGATACGAGCAGTACTTC
>TRBV6-6|TRBD1|once|TRBJ1-4
CASRRGQSATNEKLFF
TGTGCCAGCAGACGGGGACAGTCTGCAACTAATGAAAAACTGTTTTTT
>TRBV7-2|TRBD1|-|TRBJ1-5
CASSLLTGADQPQHF
TGTGCCAGCAGCTTATTGACAGGGGCGGATCAGCCCCAGCATTTT
>TRBV5-1|-|few|TRBJ2-6
CASSPGSTGANVLTF
TGCGCCAGCAGCCCAGGGTCGACTGGGGCCAACGTCCTGACTTTC
>TRBV7-7|-|-|TRBJ2-5
CASRENEVEETQYF
TGTGCCAGCAGAGAAAATGAGGTAGAGGAGACCCAGTACTTC
>TRBV6-2/TRBV6-3|-|-|TRBJ2-5
CASSSPQETQYF
TGTGCCAGCAGTTCCCCTCAAGAGACCCAGTACTTC
>TRBV29-1|-|-|TRBJ2-3
CSVRGTDTQYF
TGCAGCGTCCGGGGCACAGATACGCAGTATTTT
>TRBV25-1|TRBD1|once|TRBJ2-7
CASSEHNGRTGRSYEQYF
TGTGCCAGCAGTGAACACAACGGTAGGACAGGGAGATCCTACGAGCAGTACTTC
>TRBV12-3/TRBV12-4|-|-|TRBJ1-2
CASSSYRDYGYTF
TGTGCCAGCAGTTCGTACAGGGATTATGGCTACACCTTC